Below are 18 T cell receptor beta chains sequenced from a single sample in a study of PD-1 blockade in classical Hodgkin lymphoma. Relapse was seen in all patients after autologous stem cell transplantation, and brentuximab vedotin exposure was variable. Assay: immunoSEQ multiplex PCR; the TCRdb copy retains only in-frame clones and omits some. Here the sample spans some 96,000 clones, about four fifths being singletons. The sequenced sample was peripheral blood mononuclear cells (PBMCs), obtained before the second cycle of nivolumab. The receptors derive from a human donor with classical Hodgkin lymphoma.

The rearrangement joins TRBV9 to TRBJ2-1; TRBD2 matches 7 bases. The V segment lost 0 bases and the J segment 5 bases; nucleotides outside the gene matches: 2. This CDR3 has 14 residues. Germline CDR1 reads SGDLS; CDR2 reads YYNGEE. DNA of the CDR3: TGTGCCAGCAGCGTAGGTGGGACTAACAATGAGCAGTTCTTC. Translation: CASSVGGTNNEQFF. The complete variable domain, with remaining parts taken from reference TRBV9 and TRBJ2-1, reads DSGVTQTPKHLITATGQRVTLRCSPRSGDLSVYWYQQSLDQGLQFLIQYYNGEERAKGNILERFSAQQFPDLHSELNLSSLELGDSALYFCASSVGGTNNEQFFGPGTRLTVL.

This clone was recorded a few times. The V gene is TRBV5-4, the J gene TRBJ2-7, with 8 bases lining up with TRBD1. The CDR3 loop spans 12 amino acids. Germline V gene data show CDR1 as SGHNT and CDR2 as YYREEE (reference sequence). With V trimmed by 3 bases and J by 9 bases, 5 bases remained unmatched. CDR3 bases: TGTGCCAGCAGCTCGGACAGGGAGGTGCAGTACTTC. Translated: CASSSDREVQYF.

The chain employs TRBV5-1 and TRBJ2-3; D might be TRBD1 (5 bases). The germline gives CDR1 SGHRS, CDR2 YFSETQ. V dropped 4 bases and J dropped 6 bases, with 18 bases sitting between them. The CDR3 is 15 amino acids. CDR3: CASSRRDSNTDTQYF. In DNA, the CDR3 is TGCGCCAGCAGCCGACGAGACAGCAACACGGATACGCAGTATTTT. The full variable domain, its missing parts supplied by reference TRBV5-1 and TRBJ2-3, is KAGVTQTPRYLIKTRGQQVTLSCSPISGHRSVSWYQQTPGQGLQFLFEYFSETQRNKGNFPGRFSGRQFSNSRSEMNVSTLELGDSALYLCASSRRDSNTDTQYFGPGTRLTVL.

J is TRBJ2-3 and V is TRBV10-3; 7 bases align to TRBD2. V dropped 2 bases and J dropped 5; count of bases not matched to a gene: 10. The CDR3 is 16 amino acids. CDR1 and CDR2 (germline): ENHRY, SYGVKD. In DNA, the CDR3 is TGTGCCATCAGTGAGGGCGGGAGCCTCCAGGGAGATACGCAGTATTTT. Encoded protein: CAISEGGSLQGDTQYF.

The CDR3 DNA follows: TGTGCCAGCAGTTCGGTAGCGCCATTCTCCTACGAGCAGTACTTC. Its translation is CASSSVAPFSYEQYF. The chain is built from TRBV6-6 and TRBJ2-7; a weak D match, TRBD2 (5 bases). V lost 4 bases to trimming and J lost 0 bases, with 13 bases between them. The CDR3 is 15 amino acids. Germline assignment: CDR1 MNHNY and CDR2 SVGAGI (reference sequence).

This clone turned up a few times. The rearrangement links TRBV7-2 to TRBJ2-2; the D is unclear. Germline CDR1 is SGHTA and CDR2 is FQGNSA. This CDR3 is 12 amino acids long. V lost 2 bases and J 8 bases, leaving 6 bases between the germline ends. This chain's CDR3 is CASSLRAGELFF. The CDR3 DNA sequence: TGTGCCAGCAGCTTACGGGCTGGGGAGCTGTTTTTT.

The V and J genes are TRBV28 and TRBJ1-5; the D gene is possibly TRBD1 (5 bases). The CDR3 runs 14 residues. Trimming removed 2 bases at V and 5 bases at J, with 10 bases between. The V gene's germline CDR1 is MDHEN and CDR2 SYDVKM. CDR3 sequence reads: CASSLGHLDQPQHF. In DNA, the CDR3 is TGTGCCAGCAGTTTAGGACACTTAGATCAGCCCCAGCATTTT.

This chain uses TRBV30 with TRBJ2-5, with 11 nucleotides matching TRBD2. The length of the CDR3 is 15 residues. The V segment lost 0 bases and the J segment 5 bases; nucleotides outside the gene matches: 5. The germline gives CDR1 GTSNPN, CDR2 SVGIG (reference sequence). CDR3 sequence (DNA): TGTGCCTGGAGTGTAGGTCCTAGCGGGAGGGAGACCCAGTACTTC. Its translation: CAWSVGPSGRETQYF.

The CDR3 sequence: CASSPDARGSHSNQPQHF. The CDR3 region has the DNA TGTGCCAGCAGCCCCGACGCCAGAGGTTCCCATAGCAATCAGCCCCAGCATTTT. V is TRBV11-2 and J is TRBJ1-5; D gene unclear. Per germline, CDR1 SGHAT and CDR2 FQNNGV. V gave up 5 bases and J gave up 0 bases, with 20 bases separating them. The CDR3 totals 18 residues.

The chain links TRBV4-3 to TRBJ2-2, with D tentatively TRBD1 or TRBD2 (5 bases each). V was pared by 1 base and J by 6 bases, with 12 bases between. CDR3 length: 15 residues. Germline lookup yields CDR1 LGHNA and CDR2 YSLEER. CDR3 sequence (DNA): TGCGCCAGCAGCCAAGGGGACGACGTCGCCGGGGAGCTGTTTTTT. Translating gives CASSQGDDVAGELFF.

The chain recombines TRBV19 with TRBJ2-3; tentative D call: TRBD2 (5 bases). V was cut by 6 bases and J by 6 bases, with 13 bases left in between. Germline V lookup: CDR1 LNHDA, CDR2 SQIVND (reference sequence). CDR3 length: 13 residues. CDR3: CASSHTRGDTQYF. The DNA for the CDR3 is TGTGCCAGTAGCCACACCCGAGGGGATACGCAGTATTTT. The full variable domain, completed using reference TRBV19 and TRBJ2-3, is DGGITQSPKYLFRKEGQNVTLSCEQNLNHDAMYWYRQDPGQGLRLIYYSQIVNDFQKGDIAEGYSVSREKKESFPLTVTSAQKNPTAFYLCASSHTRGDTQYFGPGTRLTVL.

The rearrangement uses TRBV7-8 and TRBJ1-5; D may be TRBD1 (5 bases). This CDR3 comprises 14 residues. The V gene's germline CDR1 is SGHVS and CDR2 FQNEAQ. The V end lost 5 bases, the J end lost 4 bases, and 12 bases lay between the germline ends. The chain's CDR3 is CASSRNDRNQPQHF. CDR3 coding DNA: TGTGCCAGCAGCCGCAACGACAGAAATCAGCCCCAGCATTTT.

The rearrangement joins TRBV10-3 to TRBJ2-1, with D uncertain. The V end lost 3 bases, the J end lost 7 bases, and 10 bases lay between the germline ends. The CDR3 has 13 amino acids. Looked up from germline, CDR1 is ENHRY and CDR2 is SYGVKD. Here the CDR3 reads CAISDRSENEQFF. The CDR3 region has the DNA TGTGCCATCAGTGACCGCTCGGAGAATGAGCAGTTCTTC.

The chain combines TRBV15 with TRBJ2-1; 11 bases fit TRBD2. The germline V gene encodes CDR1 LNHNV and CDR2 YYDKDF (reference sequence). The CDR3 is 16 amino acids. The J segment lost 9 bases and the V segment lost 2 bases, leaving 9 bases of the junction unmatched. The CDR3 DNA reads TGTGCCACCAGCAGATCAACTAGCGGGAGTCTAGGTGAGCAGTTCTTC. This sequence encodes CATSRSTSGSLGEQFF.

The rearrangement links TRBV6-5 to TRBJ2-5; TRBD1 matches at 10 bases. The CDR3 loop spans 15 amino acids. V trimming: 6 bases; J trimming: 5 bases; junction bases outside the gene matches: 9. The germline CDR1 and CDR2 sequences are MNHEY and SVGAGI. The CDR3: CASRGTGVPRETQYF. The CDR3 bases are TGTGCCAGCAGGGGGACAGGGGTCCCTCGGGAGACCCAGTACTTC.

V gene TRBV30 combines with J gene TRBJ2-2, with a weak D call TRBD2 (7 bases). Trimming left V 4 bases short and J 8 bases short, with 20 bases between. This CDR3 is 15 amino acids long. From germline, CDR1 is GTSNPN and CDR2 SVGIG (reference sequence). The CDR3 nucleotides read TGTGCCTGGACCAATCGGGGGCTAGCGGAGGGGGAGCTGTTTTTT. Its translation is CAWTNRGLAEGELFF.

Written as DNA, the CDR3 is TGTGCCAGCAGCTTAGTTACCCGAAAAGCAGATACGCAGTATTTT. Its translation is CASSLVTRKADTQYF. This rearrangement joins TRBV7-2 to TRBJ2-3; D gene ambiguous. CDR1 and CDR2 from the germline V gene are SGHTA and FQGNSA. This CDR3 has 15 amino acids. V was shortened by 1 base and J by 4 bases, with 12 bases between the two germline ends.

The rearrangement links TRBV2 to TRBJ2-3; 7 positions agree with TRBD2. With V trimmed by 3 bases and J by 9 bases, 6 bases remained unmatched. In germline, CDR1 is SNHLY, CDR2 FYNNEI. The CDR3 contains 13 residues. CDR3 amino acids: CASSEEAGDTQYF. The CDR3, as DNA: TGTGCCAGCAGTGAGGAGGCGGGGGACACGCAGTATTTT.